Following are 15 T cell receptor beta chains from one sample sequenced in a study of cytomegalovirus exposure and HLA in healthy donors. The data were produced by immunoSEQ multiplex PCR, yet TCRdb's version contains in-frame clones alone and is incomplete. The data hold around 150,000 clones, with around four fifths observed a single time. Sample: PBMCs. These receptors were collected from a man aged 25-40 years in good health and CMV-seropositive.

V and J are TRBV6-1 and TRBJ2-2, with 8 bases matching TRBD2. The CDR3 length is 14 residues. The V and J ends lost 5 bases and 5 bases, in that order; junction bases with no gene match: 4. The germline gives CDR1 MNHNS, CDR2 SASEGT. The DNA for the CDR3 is TGTGCCAGCAGTCGGGAGGGATGGACCGGGGAGCTGTTTTTT. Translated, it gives CASSREGWTGELFF.

Written as DNA, the CDR3 is TGTGCCAGCAGCTCGGGACAACCCGGGGATCAGCCCCAGCATTTT. This gives the protein CASSSGQPGDQPQHF. The chain recombines TRBV7-2 with TRBJ1-5; D possibly corresponds to TRBD1 (6 bases). Germline loops: CDR1 SGHTA, CDR2 FQGNSA. The CDR3 loop spans 15 amino acids. Trimming removed 4 bases at V and 5 bases at J, with 15 bases between. Combining the CDR3 with reference TRBV7-2 and TRBJ1-5 gives the whole variable domain GAGVSQSPSNKVTEKGKDVELRCDPISGHTALYWYRQSLGQGLEFLIYFQGNSAPDKSGLPSDRFSAERTGGSVSTLTIQRTQQEDSAVYLCASSSGQPGDQPQHFGDGTRLSIL.

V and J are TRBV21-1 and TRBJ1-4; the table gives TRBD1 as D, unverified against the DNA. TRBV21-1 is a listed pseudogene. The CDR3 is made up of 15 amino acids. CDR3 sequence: CASRLAGQINEKLFF. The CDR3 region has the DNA TGTGCCAGCCGTCTGGCGGGACAGATTAATGAAAAACTGTTTTTT.

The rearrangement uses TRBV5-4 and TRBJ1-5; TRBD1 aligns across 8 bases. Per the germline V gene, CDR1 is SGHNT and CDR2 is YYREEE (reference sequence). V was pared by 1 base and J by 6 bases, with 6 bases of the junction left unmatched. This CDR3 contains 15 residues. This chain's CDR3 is CASSLQGATGQPQHF. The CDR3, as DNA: TGTGCCAGCAGCTTGCAGGGGGCGACGGGTCAGCCCCAGCATTTT. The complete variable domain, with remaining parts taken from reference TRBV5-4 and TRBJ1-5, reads ETGVTQSPTHLIKTRGQQVTLRCSSQSGHNTVSWYQQALGQGPQFIFQYYREEENGRGNFPPRFSGLQFPNYSSELNVNALELDDSALYLCASSLQGATGQPQHFGDGTRLSIL.

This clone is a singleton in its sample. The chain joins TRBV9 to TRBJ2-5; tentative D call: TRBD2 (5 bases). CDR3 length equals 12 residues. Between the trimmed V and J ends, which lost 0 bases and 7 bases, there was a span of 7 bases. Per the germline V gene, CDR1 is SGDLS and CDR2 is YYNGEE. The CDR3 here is CASSVGRGTQYF. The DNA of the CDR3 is TGTGCCAGCAGCGTAGGTCGGGGGACCCAGTACTTC.

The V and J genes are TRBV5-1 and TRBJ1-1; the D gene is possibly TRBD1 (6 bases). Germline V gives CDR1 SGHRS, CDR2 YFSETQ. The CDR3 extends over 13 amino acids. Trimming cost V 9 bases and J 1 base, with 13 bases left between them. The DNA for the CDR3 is TGCGCCACCGCTAGACAGGCGAACACTGAAGCTTTCTTT. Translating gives CATARQANTEAFF.

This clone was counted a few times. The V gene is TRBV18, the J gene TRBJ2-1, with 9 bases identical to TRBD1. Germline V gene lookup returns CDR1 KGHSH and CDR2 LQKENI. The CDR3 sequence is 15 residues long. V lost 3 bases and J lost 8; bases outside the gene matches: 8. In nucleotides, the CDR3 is TGTGCCAGCTCACCGACCGGACAGGGGAGCGATGAGCAGTTCTTC. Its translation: CASSPTGQGSDEQFF.

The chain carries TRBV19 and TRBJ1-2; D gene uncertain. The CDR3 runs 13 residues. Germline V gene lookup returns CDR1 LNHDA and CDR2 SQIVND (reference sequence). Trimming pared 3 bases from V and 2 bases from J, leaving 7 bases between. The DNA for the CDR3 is TGTGCCAGTAGTATGGTACAGAACTATGGCTACACCTTC. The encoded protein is CASSMVQNYGYTF.

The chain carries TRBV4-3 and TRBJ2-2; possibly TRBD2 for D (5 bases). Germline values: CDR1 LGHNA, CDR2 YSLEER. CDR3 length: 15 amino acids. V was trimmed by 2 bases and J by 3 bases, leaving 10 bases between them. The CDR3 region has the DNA TGCGCCAGCAGCCAAAGTAGGACTCACACCGGGGAGCTGTTTTTT. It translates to CASSQSRTHTGELFF.

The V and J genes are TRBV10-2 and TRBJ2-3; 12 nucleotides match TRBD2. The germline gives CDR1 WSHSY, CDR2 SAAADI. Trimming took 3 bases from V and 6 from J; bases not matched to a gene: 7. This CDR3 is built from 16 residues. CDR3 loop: CASSESLAGGLDTQYF. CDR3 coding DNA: TGCGCCAGCAGTGAATCTCTAGCGGGGGGGCTGGATACGCAGTATTTT.

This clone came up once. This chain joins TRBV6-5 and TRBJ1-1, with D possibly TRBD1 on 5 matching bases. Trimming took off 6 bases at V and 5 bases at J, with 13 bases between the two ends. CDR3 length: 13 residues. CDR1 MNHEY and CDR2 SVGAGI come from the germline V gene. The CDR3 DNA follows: TGTGCCAGCAGCGACGCAGGGAGGACTGAAGCTTTCTTT. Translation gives CASSDAGRTEAFF.

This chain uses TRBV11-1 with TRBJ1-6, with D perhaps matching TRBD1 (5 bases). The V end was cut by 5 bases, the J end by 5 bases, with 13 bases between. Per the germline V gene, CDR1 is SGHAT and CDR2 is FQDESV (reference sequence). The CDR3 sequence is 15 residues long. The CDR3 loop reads CASSPPEGHNSPLHF. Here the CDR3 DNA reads TGTGCCAGCAGCCCCCCGGAGGGACATAATTCACCCCTCCACTTT.

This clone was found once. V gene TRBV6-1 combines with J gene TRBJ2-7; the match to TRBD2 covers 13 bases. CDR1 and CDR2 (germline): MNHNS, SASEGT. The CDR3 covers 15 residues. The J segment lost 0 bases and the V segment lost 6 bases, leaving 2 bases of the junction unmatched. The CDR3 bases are TGTGCCAGCAGGGGACTAGCGGGGATCTCCTACGAGCAGTACTTC. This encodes CASRGLAGISYEQYF.

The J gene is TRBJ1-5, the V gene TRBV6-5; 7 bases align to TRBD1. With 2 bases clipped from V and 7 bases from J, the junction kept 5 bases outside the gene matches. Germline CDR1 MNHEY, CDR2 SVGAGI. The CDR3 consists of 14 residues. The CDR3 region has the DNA TGTGCCAGCAGTTACCAGGGGGACATGCAGCCCCAGCATTTT. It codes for CASSYQGDMQPQHF.

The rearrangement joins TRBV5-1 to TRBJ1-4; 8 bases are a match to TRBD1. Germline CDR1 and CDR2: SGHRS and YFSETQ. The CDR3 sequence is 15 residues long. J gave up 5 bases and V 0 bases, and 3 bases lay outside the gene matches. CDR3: CASSLGDRKNEKLFF. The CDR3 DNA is TGCGCCAGCAGCTTGGGGGACAGGAAAAATGAAAAACTGTTTTTT.